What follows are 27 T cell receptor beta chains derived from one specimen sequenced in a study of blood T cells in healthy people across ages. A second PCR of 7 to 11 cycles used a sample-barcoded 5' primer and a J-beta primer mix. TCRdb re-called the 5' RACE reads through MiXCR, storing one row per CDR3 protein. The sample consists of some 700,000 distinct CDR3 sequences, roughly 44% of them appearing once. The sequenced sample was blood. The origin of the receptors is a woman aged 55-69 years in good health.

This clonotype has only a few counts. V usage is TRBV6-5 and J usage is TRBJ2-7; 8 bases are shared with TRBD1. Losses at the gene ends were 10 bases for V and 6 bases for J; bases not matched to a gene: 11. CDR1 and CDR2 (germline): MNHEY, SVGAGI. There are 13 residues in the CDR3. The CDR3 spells CATEGQGAREQYF. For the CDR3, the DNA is TGTGCCACCGAAGGACAGGGTGCGCGCGAGCAGTACTTC.

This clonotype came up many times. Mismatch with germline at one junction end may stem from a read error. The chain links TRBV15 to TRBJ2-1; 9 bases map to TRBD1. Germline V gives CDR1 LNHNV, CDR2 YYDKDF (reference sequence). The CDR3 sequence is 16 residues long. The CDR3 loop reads CATTRGGTGPYNEQFF. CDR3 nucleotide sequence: TGTGCCACCACCAGAGGAGGGACAGGGCCCTACAATGAGCAGTTCTTC.

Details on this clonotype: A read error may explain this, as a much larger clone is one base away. The CDR3: CATSPKSIQYF. CDR3 sequence (DNA): TGTGCCACCTCTCCCAAAAGCATTCAGTACTTC. V and J are TRBV6-2 or TRBV6-3 and TRBJ2-4, with D unresolved. CDR3 size: 11 residues. CDR1 and CDR2 from the germline V gene are MNHEY and SVGEGT.

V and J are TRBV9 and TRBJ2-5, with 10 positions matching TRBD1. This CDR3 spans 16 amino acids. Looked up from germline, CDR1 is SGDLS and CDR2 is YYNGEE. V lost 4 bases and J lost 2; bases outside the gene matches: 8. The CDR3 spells CASSPRDRGGQETQYF. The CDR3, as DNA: TGTGCCAGCAGCCCCCGGGACAGGGGAGGTCAAGAGACCCAGTACTTC.

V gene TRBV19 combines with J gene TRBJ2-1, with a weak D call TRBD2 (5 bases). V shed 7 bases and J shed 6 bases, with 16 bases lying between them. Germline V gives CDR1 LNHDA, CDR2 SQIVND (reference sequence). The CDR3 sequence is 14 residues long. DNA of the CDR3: TGTGCCAGTATGGCTAGCCGGGATTTCAATGAGCAGTTCTTC. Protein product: CASMASRDFNEQFF. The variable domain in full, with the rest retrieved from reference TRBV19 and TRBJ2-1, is DGGITQSPKYLFRKEGQNVTLSCEQNLNHDAMYWYRQDPGQGLRLIYYSQIVNDFQKGDIAEGYSVSREKKESFPLTVTSAQKNPTAFYLCASMASRDFNEQFFGPGTRLTVL.

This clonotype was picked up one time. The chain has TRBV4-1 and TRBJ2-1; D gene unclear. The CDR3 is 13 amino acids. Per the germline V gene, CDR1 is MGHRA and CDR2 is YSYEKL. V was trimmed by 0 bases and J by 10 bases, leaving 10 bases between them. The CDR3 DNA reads TGCGCCAGCAGCCAAGATTACGCCGAAGAGCAGTTCTTC. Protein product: CASSQDYAEEQFF.

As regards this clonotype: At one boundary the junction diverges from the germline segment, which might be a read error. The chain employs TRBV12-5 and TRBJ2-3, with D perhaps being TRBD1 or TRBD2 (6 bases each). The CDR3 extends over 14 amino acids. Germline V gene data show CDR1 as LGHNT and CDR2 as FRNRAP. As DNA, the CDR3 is TGTGCTAGTGCCCCCTTGGGGGGCACAGATACGCAGTCTTTT. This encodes CASAPLGGTDTQSF.

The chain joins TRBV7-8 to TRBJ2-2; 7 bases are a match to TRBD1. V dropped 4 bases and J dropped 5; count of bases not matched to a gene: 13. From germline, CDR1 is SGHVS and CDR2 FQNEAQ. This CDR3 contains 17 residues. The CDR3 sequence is CASSSERQGRQTGELFF. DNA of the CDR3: TGTGCCAGCAGCTCCGAAAGACAGGGACGACAAACCGGGGAGCTGTTTTTT.

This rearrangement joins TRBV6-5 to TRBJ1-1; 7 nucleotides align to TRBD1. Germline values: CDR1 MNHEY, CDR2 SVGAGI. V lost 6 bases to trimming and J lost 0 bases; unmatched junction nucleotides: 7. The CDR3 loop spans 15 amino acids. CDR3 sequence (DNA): TGTGCCAGCAGCACAGGACAGGTGATGAACACTGAAGCTTTCTTT. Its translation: CASSTGQVMNTEAFF.

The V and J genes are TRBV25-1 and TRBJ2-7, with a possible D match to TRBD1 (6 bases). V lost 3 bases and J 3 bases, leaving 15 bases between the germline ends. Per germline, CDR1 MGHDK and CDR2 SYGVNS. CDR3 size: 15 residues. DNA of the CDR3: TGTGCCAGCAGTGACGGACAGAGAGGGGACTACGAGCAGTACTTC. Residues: CASSDGQRGDYEQYF.

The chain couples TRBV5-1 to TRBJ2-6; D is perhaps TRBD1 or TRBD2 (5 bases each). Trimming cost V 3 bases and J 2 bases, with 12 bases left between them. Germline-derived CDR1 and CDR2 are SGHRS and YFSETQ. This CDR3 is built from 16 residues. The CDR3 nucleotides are TGCGCCAGCAGCTCCTCGAGGGGCCCTGGGGCCAACGTCCTGACTTTC. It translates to CASSSSRGPGANVLTF. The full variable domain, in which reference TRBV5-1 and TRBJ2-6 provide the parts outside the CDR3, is KAGVTQTPRYLIKTRGQQVTLSCSPISGHRSVSWYQQTPGQGLQFLFEYFSETQRNKGNFPGRFSGRQFSNSRSEMNVSTLELGDSALYLCASSSSRGPGANVLTFGAGSRLTVL.

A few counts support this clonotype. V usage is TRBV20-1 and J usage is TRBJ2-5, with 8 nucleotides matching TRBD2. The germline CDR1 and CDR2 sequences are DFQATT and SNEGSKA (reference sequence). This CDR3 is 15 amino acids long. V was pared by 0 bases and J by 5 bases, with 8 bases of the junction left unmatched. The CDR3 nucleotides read TGCAGTGCTAGAGATTACGGGGGGGGCCCTGAGACCCAGTACTTC. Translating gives CSARDYGGGPETQYF.

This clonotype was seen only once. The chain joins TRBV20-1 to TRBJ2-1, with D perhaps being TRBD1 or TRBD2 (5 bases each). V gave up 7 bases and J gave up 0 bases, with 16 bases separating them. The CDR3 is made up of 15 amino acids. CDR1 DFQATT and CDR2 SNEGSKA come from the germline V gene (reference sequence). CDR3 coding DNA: TGCAGTGTTTCCGACGGGACGTACTCCTACAATGAGCAGTTCTTC. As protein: CSVSDGTYSYNEQFF.

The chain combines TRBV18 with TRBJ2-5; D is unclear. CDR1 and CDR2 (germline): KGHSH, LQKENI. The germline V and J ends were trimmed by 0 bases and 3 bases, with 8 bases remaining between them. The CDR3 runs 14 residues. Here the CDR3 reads CASSPPSREETQYF. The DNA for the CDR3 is TGTGCCAGCTCACCACCTTCTAGAGAAGAGACCCAGTACTTC.

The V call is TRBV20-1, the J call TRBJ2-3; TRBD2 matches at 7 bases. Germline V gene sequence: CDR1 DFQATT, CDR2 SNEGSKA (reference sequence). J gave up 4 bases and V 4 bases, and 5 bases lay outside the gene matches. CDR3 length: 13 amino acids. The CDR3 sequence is CSAMVGGPDTQYF. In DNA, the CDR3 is TGCAGTGCTATGGTGGGAGGGCCAGATACGCAGTATTTT.

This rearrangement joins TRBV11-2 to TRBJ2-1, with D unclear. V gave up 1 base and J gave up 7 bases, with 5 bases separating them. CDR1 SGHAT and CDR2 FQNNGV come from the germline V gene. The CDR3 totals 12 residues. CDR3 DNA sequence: TGTGCCAGCAGCTTAGCTACGAATGAGCAGTTCTTC. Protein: CASSLATNEQFF. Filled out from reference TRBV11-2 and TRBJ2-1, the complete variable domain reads EAGVAQSPRYKIIEKRQSVAFWCNPISGHATLYWYQQILGQGPKLLIQFQNNGVVDDSQLPKDRFSAERLKGVDSTLKIQPAKLEDSAVYLCASSLATNEQFFGPGTRLTVL.

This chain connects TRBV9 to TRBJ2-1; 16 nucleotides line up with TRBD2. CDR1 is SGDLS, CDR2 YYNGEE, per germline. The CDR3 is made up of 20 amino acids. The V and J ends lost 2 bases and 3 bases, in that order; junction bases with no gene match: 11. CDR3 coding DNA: TGTGCCAGCAGCGTGGGGACTAGCGGGAGGGCCGGGATTTTCTACAATGAGCAGTTCTTC. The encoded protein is CASSVGTSGRAGIFYNEQFF.

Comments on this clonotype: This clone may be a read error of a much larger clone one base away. Here the CDR3 reads CSAASGSYEQFF. The CDR3 DNA sequence: TGCAGCGCGGCTAGCGGCTCCTACGAGCAGTTCTTC. V gene TRBV29-1 combines with J gene TRBJ2-7, with 7 bases lining up with TRBD2. The end of the DNA is better explained by TRBJ2-1, so the J call may be wrong. The CDR3 is made up of 12 amino acids. CDR1 SQVTM and CDR2 ANQGSEA come from the germline V gene.

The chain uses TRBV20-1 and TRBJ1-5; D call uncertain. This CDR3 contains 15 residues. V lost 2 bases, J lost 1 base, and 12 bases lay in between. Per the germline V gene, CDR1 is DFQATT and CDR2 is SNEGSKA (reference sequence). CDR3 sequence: CSARTRTASNQPQHF. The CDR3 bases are TGCAGTGCTAGAACTCGGACGGCGAGCAATCAGCCCCAGCATTTT.

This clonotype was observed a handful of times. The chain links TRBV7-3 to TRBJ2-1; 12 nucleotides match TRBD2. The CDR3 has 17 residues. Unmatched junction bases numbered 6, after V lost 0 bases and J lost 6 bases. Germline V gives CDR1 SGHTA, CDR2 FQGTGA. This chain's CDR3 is CASSLTPSGRAFNEQFF. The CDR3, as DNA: TGTGCCAGCAGCTTAACTCCTAGCGGGAGGGCCTTCAATGAGCAGTTCTTC.

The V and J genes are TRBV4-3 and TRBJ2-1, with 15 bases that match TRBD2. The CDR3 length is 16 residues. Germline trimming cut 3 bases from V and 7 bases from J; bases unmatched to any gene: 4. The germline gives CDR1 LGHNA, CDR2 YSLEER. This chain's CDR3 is CASSQTGTSGRNEQFF. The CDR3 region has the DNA TGCGCCAGCAGCCAGACCGGGACTAGCGGGAGGAATGAGCAGTTCTTC.

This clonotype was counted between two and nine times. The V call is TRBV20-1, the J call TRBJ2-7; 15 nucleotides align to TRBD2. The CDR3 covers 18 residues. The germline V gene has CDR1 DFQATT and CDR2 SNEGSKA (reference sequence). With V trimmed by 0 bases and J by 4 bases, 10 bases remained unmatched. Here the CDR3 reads CSARDVDSGLAGGYEQYF. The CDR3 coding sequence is TGCAGTGCTAGAGATGTGGACAGTGGACTAGCGGGAGGGTACGAGCAGTACTTC.

Here the CDR3 reads CASSPGQGSSGYTF. CDR3 coding DNA: TGCGCCAGCAGCCCCGGACAGGGATCGTCTGGCTACACCTTC. This chain uses TRBV5-1 with TRBJ1-2, with 8 nucleotides matching TRBD1. With 4 bases clipped from V and 7 bases from J, the junction kept 9 bases outside the gene matches. Germline CDR1 and CDR2: SGHRS and YFSETQ. The CDR3 length is 14 residues. The full variable domain, with the rest looked up from reference TRBV5-1 and TRBJ1-2, is KAGVTQTPRYLIKTRGQQVTLSCSPISGHRSVSWYQQTPGQGLQFLFEYFSETQRNKGNFPGRFSGRQFSNSRSEMNVSTLELGDSALYLCASSPGQGSSGYTFGSGTRLTVV.

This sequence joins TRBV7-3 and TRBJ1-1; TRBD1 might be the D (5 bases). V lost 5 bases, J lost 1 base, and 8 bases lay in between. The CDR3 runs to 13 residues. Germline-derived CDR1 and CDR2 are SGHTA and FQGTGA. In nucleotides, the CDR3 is TGTGCCAGCAGCAGACAGACGAACACTGAAGCTTTCTTT. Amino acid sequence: CASSRQTNTEAFF.

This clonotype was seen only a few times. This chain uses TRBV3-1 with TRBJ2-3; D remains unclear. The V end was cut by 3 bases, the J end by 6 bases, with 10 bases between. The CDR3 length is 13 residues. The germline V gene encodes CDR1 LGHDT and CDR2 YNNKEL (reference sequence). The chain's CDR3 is CASSHRAADTQYF. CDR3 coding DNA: TGTGCCAGCAGCCATAGGGCGGCGGATACGCAGTATTTT.

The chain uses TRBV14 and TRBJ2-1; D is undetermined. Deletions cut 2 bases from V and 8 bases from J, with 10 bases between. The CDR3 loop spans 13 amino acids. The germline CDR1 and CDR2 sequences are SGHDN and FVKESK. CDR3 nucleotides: TGTGCCAGCAGCCAACACCTAGTCGATGAGCAGTTCTTC. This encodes CASSQHLVDEQFF. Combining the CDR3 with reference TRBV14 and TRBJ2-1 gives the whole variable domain EAGVTQFPSHSVIEKGQTVTLRCDPISGHDNLYWYRRVMGKEIKFLLHFVKESKQDESGMPNNRFLAERTGGTYSTLKVQPAELEDSGVYFCASSQHLVDEQFFGPGTRLTVL.

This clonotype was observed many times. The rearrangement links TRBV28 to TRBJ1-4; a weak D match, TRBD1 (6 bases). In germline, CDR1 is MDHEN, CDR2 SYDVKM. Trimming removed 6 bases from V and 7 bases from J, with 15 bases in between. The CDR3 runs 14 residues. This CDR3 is CASSPTGPGEKLFF. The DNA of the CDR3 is TGTGCCAGCAGCCCGACAGGCCCTGGTGAAAAACTGTTTTTT.